This TCR beta chain was documented in a study of shared clonotypes between healthy human individuals. CDR3 length equals 13 residues. V shed 9 bases, J shed 2 bases, and the junction held 1 base outside the gene matches. Looked up from germline, CDR1 is ENHRY and CDR2 is SYGVKD. As concerns this clone: The same CDR3 also results from other DNA sequences found in this sample.

Sequencing used immunoSEQ multiplex PCR; TCRdb keeps in-frame clones, though not all of them. The data hold roughly 1,500,000 clones, with less than 99% observed a single time. The source material was naive CD4+ T cells sorted from blood. The sample's subset: CD45RA+ positively selected. The chain couples TRBV10-3 to TRBJ2-7; 13 nucleotides match TRBD2. The receptor was isolated from a man between 25 and 39 years old in good health. The CDR3 loop reads CAIGLAGAYEQYF. DNA of the CDR3: TGTGCCATAGGACTAGCGGGAGCCTACGAGCAGTACTTC.